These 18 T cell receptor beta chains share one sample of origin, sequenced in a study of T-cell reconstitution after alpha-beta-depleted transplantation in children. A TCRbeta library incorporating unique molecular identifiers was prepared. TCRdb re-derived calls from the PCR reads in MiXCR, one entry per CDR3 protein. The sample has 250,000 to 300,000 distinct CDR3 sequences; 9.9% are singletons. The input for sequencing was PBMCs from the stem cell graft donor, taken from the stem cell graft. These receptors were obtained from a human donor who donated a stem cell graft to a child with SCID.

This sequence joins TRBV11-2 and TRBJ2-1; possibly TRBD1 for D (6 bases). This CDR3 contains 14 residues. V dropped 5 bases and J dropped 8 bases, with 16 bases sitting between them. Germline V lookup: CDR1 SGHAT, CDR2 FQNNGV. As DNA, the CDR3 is TGTGCCAGCAGCATCGGACAGAGGGTAGATGAGCAGTTCTTC. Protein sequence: CASSIGQRVDEQFF.

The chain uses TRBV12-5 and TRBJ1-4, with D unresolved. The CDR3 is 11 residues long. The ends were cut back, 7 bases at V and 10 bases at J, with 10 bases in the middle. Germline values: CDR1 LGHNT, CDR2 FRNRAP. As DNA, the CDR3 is TGTGCTAGTGCTCGTTCCGGAAAACTGTTTTTT. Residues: CASARSGKLFF.

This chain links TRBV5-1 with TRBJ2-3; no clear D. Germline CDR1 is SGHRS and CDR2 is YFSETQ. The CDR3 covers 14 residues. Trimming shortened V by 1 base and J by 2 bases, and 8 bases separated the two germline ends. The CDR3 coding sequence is TGCGCCAGCAGCTTGCCATCTAACACAGATACGCAGTATTTT. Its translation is CASSLPSNTDTQYF.

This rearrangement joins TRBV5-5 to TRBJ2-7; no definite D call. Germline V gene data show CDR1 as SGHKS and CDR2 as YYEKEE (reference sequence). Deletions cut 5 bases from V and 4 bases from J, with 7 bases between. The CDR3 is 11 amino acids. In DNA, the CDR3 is TGTGCCAGCAGGGACGTTTACGAGCAGTACTTC. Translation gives CASRDVYEQYF.

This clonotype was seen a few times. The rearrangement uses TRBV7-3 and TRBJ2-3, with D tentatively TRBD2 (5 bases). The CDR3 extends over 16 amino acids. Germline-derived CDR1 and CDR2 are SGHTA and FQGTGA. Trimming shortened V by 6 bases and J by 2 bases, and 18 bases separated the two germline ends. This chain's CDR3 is CASRLAPRRDTDTQYF. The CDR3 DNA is TGTGCCAGCAGGCTGGCGCCTAGACGGGACACAGATACGCAGTATTTT.

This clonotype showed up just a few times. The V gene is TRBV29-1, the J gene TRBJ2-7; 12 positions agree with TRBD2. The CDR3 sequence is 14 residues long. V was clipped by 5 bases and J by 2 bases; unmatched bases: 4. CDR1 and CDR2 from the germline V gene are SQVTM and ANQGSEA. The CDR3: CSVRTSGATYEQYF. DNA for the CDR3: TGCAGCGTTCGGACTAGCGGGGCGACCTACGAGCAGTACTTC.

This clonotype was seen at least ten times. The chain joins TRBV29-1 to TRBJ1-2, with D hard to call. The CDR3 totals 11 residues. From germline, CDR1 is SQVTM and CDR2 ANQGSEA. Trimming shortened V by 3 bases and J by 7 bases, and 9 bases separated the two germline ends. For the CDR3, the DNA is TGCAGCGTTGAGCGGGTTCCTGGCTACACCTTC. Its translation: CSVERVPGYTF.

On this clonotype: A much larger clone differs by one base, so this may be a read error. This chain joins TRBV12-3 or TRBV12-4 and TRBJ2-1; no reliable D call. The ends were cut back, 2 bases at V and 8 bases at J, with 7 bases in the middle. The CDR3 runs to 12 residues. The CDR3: CASSLHWDEQFF. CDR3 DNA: TGTGCCAGCAGTTTACATTGGGATGAGCAGTTCTTC.

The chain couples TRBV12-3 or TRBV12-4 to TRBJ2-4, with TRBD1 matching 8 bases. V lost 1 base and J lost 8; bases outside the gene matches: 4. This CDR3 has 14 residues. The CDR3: CASSLEDRAYIQYF. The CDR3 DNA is TGTGCCAGCAGTTTAGAGGACAGGGCTTACATTCAGTACTTC.

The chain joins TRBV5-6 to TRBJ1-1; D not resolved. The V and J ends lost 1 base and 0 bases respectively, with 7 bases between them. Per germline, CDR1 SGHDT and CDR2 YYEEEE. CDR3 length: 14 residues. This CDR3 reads CASSLPGVNTEAFF. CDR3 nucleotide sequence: TGTGCCAGCAGCTTGCCAGGAGTGAACACTGAAGCTTTCTTT.

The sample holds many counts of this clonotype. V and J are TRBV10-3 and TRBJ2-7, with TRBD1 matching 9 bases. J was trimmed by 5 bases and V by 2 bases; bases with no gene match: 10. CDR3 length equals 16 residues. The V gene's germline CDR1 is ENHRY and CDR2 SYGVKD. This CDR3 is CAISEPKGTGKDEQYF. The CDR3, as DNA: TGTGCCATCAGTGAGCCCAAAGGGACAGGGAAGGACGAGCAGTACTTC.

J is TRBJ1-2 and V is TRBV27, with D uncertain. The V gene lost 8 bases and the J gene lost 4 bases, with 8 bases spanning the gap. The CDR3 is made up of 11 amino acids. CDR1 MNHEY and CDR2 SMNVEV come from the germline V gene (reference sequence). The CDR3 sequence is CASGMGYGYTF. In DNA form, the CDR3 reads TGTGCCAGCGGAATGGGCTATGGCTACACCTTC.

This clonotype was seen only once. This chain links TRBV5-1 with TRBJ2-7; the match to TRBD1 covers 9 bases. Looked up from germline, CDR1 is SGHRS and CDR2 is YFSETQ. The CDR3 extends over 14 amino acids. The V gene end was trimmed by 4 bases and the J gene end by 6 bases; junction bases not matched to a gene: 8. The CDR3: CASSTWDRAGEQYF. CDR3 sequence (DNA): TGCGCCAGCAGCACATGGGACAGGGCGGGCGAGCAGTACTTC.

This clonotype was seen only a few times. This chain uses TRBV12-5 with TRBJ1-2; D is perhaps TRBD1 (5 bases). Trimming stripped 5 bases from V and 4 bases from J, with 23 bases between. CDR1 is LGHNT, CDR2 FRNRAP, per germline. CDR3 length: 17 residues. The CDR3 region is CASGPGTTDREGYGYTF. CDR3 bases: TGTGCTAGTGGTCCCGGAACCACCGACAGAGAGGGCTATGGCTACACCTTC.

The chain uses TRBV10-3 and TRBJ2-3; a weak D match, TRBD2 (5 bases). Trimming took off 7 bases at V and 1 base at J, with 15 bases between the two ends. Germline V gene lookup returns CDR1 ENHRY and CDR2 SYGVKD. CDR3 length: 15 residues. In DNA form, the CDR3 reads TGTGCCATCACCCGAGGAACTAGTGGCACAGATACGCAGTATTTT. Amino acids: CAITRGTSGTDTQYF.

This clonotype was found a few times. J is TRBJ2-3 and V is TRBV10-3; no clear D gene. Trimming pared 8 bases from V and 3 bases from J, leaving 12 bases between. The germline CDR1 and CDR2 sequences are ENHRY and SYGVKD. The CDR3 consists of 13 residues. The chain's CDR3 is CAIGSGLTDTQYF. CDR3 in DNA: TGTGCCATCGGTTCCGGATTAACAGATACGCAGTATTTT.

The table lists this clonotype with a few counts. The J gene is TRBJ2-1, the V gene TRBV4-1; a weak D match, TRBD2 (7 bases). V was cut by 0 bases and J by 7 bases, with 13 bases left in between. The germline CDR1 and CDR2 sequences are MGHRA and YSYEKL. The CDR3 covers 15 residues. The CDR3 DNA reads TGCGCCAGCAGCCAAGAGGCGGGGGCTGGGAATGAGCAGTTCTTC. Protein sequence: CASSQEAGAGNEQFF.

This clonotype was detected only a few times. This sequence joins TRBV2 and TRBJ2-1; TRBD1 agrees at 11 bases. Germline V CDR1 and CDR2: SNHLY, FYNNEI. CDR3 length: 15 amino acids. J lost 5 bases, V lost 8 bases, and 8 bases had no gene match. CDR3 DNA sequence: TGTGCCAGCGGAACCGGGACAGGGGGTAACAATGAGCAGTTCTTC. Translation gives CASGTGTGGNNEQFF.